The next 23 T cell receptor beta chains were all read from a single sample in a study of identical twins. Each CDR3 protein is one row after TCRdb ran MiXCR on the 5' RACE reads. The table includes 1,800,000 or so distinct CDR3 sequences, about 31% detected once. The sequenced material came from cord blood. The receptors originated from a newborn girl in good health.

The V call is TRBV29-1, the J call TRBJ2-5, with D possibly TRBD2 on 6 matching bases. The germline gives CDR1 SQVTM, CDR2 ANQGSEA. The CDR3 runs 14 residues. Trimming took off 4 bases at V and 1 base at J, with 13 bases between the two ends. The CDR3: CSVGGSGLQETQYF. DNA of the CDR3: TGCAGCGTTGGGGGTAGCGGCCTCCAAGAGACCCAGTACTTC. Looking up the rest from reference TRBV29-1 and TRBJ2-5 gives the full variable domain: SAVISQKPSRDICQRGTSLTIQCQVDSQVTMMFWYRQQPGQSLTLIATANQGSEATYESGFVIDKFPISRPNLTFSTLTVSNMSPEDSSIYLCSVGGSGLQETQYFGPGTRLLVL.

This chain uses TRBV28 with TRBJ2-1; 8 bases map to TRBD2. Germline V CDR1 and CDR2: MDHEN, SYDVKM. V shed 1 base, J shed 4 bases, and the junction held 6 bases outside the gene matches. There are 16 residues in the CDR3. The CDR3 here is CASSLLVLAVYNEQFF. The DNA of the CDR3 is TGTGCCAGCAGTTTATTGGTACTAGCGGTTTACAATGAGCAGTTCTTC.

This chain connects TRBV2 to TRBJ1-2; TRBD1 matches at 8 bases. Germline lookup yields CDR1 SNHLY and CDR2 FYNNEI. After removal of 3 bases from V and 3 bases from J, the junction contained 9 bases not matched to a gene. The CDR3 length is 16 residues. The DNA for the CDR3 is TGTGCCAGCAGTGACCTCCAGGGGGCTATCGACTATGGCTACACCTTC. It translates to CASSDLQGAIDYGYTF.

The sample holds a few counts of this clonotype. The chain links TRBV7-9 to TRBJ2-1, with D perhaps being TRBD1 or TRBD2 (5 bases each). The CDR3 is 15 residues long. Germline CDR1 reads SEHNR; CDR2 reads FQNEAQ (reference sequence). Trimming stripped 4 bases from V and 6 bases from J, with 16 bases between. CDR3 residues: CASSSGTVGRNEQFF. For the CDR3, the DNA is TGTGCCAGCAGCTCCGGGACGGTCGGTCGCAATGAGCAGTTCTTC. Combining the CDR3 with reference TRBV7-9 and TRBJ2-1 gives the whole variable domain DTGVSQNPRHKITKRGQNVTFRCDPISEHNRLYWYRQTLGQGPEFLTYFQNEAQLEKSRLLSDRFSAERPKGSFSTLEIQRTEQGDSAMYLCASSSGTVGRNEQFFGPGTRLTVL.

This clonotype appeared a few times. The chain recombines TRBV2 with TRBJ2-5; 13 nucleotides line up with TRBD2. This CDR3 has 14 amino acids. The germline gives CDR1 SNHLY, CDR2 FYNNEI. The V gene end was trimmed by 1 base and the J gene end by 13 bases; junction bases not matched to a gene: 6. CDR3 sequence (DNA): TGTGCCAGCAGTGAAGGAATAACTAGCGGGAGGGGGTACTTC. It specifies CASSEGITSGRGYF.

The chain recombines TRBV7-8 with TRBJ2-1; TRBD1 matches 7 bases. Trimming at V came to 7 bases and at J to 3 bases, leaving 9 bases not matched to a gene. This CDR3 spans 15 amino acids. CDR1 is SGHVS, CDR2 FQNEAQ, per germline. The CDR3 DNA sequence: TGTGCCAGCAAGTTCGACAGGGTGGGCTACAATGAGCAGTTCTTC. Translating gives CASKFDRVGYNEQFF. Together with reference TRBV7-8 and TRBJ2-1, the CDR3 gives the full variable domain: GAGVSQSPRYKVAKRGQDVALRCDPISGHVSLFWYQQALGQGPEFLTYFQNEAQLDKSGLPSDRFFAERPEGSVSTLKIQRTQQEDSAVYLCASKFDRVGYNEQFFGPGTRLTVL.

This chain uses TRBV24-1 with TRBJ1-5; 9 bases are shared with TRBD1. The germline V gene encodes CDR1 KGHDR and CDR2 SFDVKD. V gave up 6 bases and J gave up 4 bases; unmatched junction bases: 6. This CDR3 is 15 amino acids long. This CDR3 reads CATSNAGTGNQPQHF. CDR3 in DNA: TGTGCCACCAGTAACGCCGGGACAGGGAATCAGCCCCAGCATTTT.

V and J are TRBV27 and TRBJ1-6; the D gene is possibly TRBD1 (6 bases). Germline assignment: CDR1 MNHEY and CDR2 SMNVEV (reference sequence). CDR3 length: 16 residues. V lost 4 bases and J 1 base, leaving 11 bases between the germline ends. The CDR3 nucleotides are TGTGCCAGCAGTTCATACAGGGCTTCCTATAATTCACCCCTCCACTTT. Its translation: CASSSYRASYNSPLHF.

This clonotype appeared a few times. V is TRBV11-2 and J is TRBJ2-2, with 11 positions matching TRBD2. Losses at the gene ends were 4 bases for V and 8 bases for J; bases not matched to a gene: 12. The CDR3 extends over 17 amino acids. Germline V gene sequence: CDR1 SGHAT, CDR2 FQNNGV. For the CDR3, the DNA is TGTGCCAGCAGCTCCCTTACTAGCGGGAGCCTGCTGGGGGAGCTGTTTTTT. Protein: CASSSLTSGSLLGELFF.

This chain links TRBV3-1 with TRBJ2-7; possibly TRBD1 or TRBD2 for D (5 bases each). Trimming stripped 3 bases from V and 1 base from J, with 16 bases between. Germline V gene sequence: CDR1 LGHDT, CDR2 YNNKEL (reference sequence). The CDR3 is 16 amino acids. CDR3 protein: CASSQFPGRGSYEQYF. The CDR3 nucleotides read TGTGCCAGCAGCCAGTTCCCGGGGCGAGGATCCTACGAGCAGTACTTC.

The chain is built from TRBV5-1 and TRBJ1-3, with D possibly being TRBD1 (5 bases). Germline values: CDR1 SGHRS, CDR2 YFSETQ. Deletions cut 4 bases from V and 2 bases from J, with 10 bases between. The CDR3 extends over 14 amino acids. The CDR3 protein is CASSPGSPGNTIYF. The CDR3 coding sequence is TGCGCCAGCAGCCCAGGGAGCCCTGGAAACACCATATATTTT.

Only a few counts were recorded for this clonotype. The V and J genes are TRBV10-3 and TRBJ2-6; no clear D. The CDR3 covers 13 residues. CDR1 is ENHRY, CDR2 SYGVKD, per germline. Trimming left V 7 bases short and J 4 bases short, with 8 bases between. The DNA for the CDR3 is TGTGCCATCACCGATAGAGGGGCCAACGTCCTGACTTTC. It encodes CAITDRGANVLTF.

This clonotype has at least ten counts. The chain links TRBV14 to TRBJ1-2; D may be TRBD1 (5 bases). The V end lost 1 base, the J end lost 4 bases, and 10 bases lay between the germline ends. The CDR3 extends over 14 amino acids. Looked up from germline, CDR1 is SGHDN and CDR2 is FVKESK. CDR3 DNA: TGTGCCAGCAGCCAAGTTGGGGGATCCTATGGCTACACCTTC. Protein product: CASSQVGGSYGYTF.

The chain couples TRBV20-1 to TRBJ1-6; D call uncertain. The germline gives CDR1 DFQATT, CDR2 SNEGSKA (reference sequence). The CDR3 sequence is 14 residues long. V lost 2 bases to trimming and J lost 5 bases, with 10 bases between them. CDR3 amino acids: CSARSGTNNSPLHF. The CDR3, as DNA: TGCAGTGCTAGATCAGGAACCAATAATTCACCCCTCCACTTT.

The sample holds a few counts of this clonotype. CDR3 sequence: CASSVGLAGVNNEQFF. CDR3 sequence (DNA): TGTGCCAGCAGCGTAGGACTAGCGGGGGTCAACAATGAGCAGTTCTTC. The V gene is TRBV9, the J gene TRBJ2-1, with 12 bases that match TRBD2. Germline CDR1 SGDLS, CDR2 YYNGEE. V shed 0 bases, J shed 5 bases, and the junction held 3 bases outside the gene matches. This CDR3 has 16 amino acids.

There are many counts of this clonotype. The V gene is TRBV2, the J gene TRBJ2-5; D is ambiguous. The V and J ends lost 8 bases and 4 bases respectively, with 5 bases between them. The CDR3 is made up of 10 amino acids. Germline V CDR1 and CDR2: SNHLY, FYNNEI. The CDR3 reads CASERETQYF. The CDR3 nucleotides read TGTGCCAGCGAAAGAGAGACCCAGTACTTC.

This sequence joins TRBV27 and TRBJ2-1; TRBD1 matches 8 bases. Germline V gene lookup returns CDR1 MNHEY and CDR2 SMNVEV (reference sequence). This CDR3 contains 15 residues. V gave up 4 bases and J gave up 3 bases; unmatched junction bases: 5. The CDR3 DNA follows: TGTGCCAGCAGTTCCTCGGGACAGGTCTACAATGAGCAGTTCTTC. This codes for CASSSSGQVYNEQFF.

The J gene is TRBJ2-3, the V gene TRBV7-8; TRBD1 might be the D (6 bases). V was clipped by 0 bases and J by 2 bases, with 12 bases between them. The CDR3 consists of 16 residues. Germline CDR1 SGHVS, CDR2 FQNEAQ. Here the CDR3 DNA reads TGTGCCAGCAGCTTAGCAAGGACAGTGGTCACAGATACGCAGTATTTT. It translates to CASSLARTVVTDTQYF.

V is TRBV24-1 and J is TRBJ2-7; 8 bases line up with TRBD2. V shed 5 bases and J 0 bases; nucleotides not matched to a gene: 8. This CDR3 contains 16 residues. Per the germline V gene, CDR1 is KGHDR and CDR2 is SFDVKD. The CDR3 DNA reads TGTGCCACCAGTGGTCAGACTAGCGCTTTCTCCTACGAGCAGTACTTC. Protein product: CATSGQTSAFSYEQYF.

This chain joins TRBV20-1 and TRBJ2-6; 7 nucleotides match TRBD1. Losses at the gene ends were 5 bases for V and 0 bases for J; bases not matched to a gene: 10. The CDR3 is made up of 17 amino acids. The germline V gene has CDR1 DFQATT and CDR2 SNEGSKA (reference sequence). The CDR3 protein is CSAEISRGLSGANVLTF. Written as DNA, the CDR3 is TGCAGTGCTGAGATATCAAGGGGGCTCTCTGGGGCCAACGTCCTGACTTTC.

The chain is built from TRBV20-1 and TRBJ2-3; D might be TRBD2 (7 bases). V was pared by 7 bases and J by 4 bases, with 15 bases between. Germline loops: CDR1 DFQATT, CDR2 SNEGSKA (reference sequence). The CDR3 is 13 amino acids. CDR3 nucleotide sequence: TGCAGTGGGGGGGGCCGGTTGGCAGATACGCAGTATTTT. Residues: CSGGGRLADTQYF.

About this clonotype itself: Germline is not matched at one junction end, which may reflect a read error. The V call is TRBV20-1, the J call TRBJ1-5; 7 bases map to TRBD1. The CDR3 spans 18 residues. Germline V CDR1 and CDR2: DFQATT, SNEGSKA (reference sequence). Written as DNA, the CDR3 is TGCGGTGCTAGAGCAAGACAGGGAGGTGTTAGCAGGTATCAGCCCCAGCATTTT. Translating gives CGARARQGGVSRYQPQHF.

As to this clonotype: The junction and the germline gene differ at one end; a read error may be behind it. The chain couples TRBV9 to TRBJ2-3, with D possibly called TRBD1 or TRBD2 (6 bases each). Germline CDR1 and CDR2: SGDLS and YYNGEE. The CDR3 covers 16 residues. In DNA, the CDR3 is TGTGCCAGCAGCCCAACAGGGACAACTAGCACAGATGCGCAGTATTTT. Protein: CASSPTGTTSTDAQYF.